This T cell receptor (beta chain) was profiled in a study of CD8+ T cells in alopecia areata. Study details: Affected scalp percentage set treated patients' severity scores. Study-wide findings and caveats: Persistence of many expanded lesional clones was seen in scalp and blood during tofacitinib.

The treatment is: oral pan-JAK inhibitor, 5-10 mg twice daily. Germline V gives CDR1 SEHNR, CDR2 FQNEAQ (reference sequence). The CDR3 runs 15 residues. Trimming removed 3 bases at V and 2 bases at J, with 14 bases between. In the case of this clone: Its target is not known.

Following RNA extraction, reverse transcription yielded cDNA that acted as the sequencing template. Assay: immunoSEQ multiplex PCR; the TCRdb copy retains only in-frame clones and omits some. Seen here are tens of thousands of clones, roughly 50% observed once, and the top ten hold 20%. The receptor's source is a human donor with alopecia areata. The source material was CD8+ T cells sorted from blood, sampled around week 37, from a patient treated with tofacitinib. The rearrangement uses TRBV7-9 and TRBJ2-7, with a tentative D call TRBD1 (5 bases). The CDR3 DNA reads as TGTGCCAGCAGCTTTACTCAGGGAACGACCTACGAGCAGTACTTC. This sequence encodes CASSFTQGTTYEQYF.